This TCR beta chain comes out of a study of T cells after yellow fever vaccination. TCRdb re-analysed the 5' RACE reads in MiXCR, keeping a single row per CDR3 protein. The sample consists of a few hundred thousand distinct CDR3 sequences, around 10% of them appearing once. The CDR3 runs to 16 residues. Between the trimmed V and J ends, which lost 6 bases and 6 bases, there was a span of 18 bases. The germline V gene encodes CDR1 KGHSH and CDR2 LQKENI. This clonotype was seen a handful of times. Sample: PBMCs, taken on the day of the first yellow fever vaccination. The chain is built from TRBV18 and TRBJ1-6; D may be TRBD1 (5 bases). The clonotype originates from a man between 18 and 29 years old who received the YFV17D yellow fever vaccine. CDR3 loop: CASSRNGAGTNSPLHF. In DNA, the CDR3 is TGTGCCAGCTCCCGTAACGGGGCAGGGACTAATTCACCCCTCCACTTT.